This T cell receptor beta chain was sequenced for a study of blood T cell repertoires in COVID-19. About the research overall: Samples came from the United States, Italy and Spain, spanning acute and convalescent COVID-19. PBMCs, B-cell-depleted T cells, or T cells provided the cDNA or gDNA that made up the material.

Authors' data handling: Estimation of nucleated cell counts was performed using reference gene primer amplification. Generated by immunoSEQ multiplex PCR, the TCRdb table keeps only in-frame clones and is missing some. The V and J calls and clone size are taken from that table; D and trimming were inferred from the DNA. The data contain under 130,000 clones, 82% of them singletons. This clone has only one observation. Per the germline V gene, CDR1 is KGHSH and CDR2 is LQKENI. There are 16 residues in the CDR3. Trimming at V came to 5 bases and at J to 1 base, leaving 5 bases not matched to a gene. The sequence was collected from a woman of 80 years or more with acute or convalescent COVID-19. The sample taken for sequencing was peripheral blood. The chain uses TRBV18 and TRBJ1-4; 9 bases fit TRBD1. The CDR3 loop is CASSSGGQGTNEKLFF. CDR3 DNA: TGTGCCAGCTCATCGGGGGGACAGGGAACTAATGAAAAACTGTTTTTT.